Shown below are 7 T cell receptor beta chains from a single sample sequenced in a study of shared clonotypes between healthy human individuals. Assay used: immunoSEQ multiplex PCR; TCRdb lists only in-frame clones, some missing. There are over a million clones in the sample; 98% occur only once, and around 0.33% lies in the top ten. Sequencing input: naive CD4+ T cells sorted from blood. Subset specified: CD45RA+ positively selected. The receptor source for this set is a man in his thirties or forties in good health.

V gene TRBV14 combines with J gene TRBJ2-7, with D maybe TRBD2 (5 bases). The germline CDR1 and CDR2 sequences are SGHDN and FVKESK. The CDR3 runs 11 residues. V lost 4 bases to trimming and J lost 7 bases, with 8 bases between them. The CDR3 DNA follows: TGTGCCAGCAGCCGAGGGAAAGAGCAGTACTTC. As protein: CASSRGKEQYF.

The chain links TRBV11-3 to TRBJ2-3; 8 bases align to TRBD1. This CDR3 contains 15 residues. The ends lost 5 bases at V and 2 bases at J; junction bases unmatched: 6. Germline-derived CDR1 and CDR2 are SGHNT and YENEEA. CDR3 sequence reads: CASSKDRGPTDTQYF. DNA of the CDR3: TGTGCCAGCAGCAAAGACAGGGGACCCACAGATACGCAGTATTTT.

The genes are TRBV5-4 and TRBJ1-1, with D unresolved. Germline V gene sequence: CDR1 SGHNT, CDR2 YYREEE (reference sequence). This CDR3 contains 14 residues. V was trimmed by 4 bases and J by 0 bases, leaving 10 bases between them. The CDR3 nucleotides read TGTGCCAGCAGCCACGATGCATTGAACACTGAAGCTTTCTTT. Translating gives CASSHDALNTEAFF.

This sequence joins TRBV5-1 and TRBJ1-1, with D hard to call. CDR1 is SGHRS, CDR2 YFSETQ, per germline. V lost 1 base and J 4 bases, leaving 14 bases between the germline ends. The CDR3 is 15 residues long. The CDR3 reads CASSLRVQPPTEAFF. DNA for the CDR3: TGCGCCAGCAGCTTGAGGGTGCAGCCACCCACTGAAGCTTTCTTT.

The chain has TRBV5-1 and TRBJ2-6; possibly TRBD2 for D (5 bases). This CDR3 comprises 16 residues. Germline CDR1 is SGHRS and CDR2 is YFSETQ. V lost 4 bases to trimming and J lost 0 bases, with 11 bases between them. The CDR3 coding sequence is TGCGCCAGCAGCCCCGGAGGAGGCTCTGGGGCCAACGTCCTGACTTTC. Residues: CASSPGGGSGANVLTF.

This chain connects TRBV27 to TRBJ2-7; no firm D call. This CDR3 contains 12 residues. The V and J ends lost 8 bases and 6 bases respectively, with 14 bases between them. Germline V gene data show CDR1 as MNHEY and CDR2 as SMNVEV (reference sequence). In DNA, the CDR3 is TGTGCCAGCGCGAAGGTCGGTGGCGAGCAGTACTTC. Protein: CASAKVGGEQYF.

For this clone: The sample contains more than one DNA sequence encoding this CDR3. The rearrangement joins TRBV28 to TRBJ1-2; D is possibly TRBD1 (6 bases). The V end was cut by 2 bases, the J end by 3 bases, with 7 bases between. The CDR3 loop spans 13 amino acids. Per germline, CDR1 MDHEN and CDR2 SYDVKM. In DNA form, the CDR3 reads TGTGCCAGCAGTTTAAACAGGGACTATGGCTACACCTTC. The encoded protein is CASSLNRDYGYTF.